This TCR beta chain was captured in a study of blood T cell repertoires in COVID-19. The method was immunoSEQ multiplex PCR; TCRdb's version includes in-frame clones alone and lacks a portion of them. The sample shows roughly 400,000 clones, over 75% of them seen only once. The CDR3 totals 14 residues. Germline CDR1 and CDR2: MDHEN and SYDVKM. V was pared by 9 bases and J by 10 bases, with 8 bases of the junction left unmatched. This receptor was taken from a man aged 25-40 years who had recovered from COVID-19. Sequencing was performed on PBMCs or T cells enriched from blood (not recorded which). The chain has TRBV28 and TRBJ2-1; the match to TRBD2 covers 14 bases. The CDR3 bases are TGTGCCAGTTCCGGGACTAGCGGGAGCCAGGAGCAGTTCTTC. This encodes CASSGTSGSQEQFF.